This entry lists 31 T cell receptor beta chains sequenced from one sample in a study of cytomegalovirus exposure and HLA in healthy donors. Profiled with immunoSEQ multiplex PCR; TCRdb holds only in-frame clones, not every one. Altogether fewer than 120,000 clones are present, approximately 87% being singletons, with the ten largest covering more than 1.4%. Sequences were obtained from PBMCs. The receptors originated from a young woman in good health and CMV-seropositive.

V gene TRBV10-2 combines with J gene TRBJ1-1; D gene ambiguous. Trimming removed 6 bases from V and 4 bases from J, with 9 bases in between. Germline V gene lookup returns CDR1 WSHSY and CDR2 SAAADI. This CDR3 contains 12 residues. The CDR3 reads CASRGSSTEAFF. The CDR3 region has the DNA TGCGCCAGCAGGGGGAGTAGCACTGAAGCTTTCTTT.

The chain couples TRBV6-1 to TRBJ1-1; TRBD1 agrees at 8 bases. The CDR3 is made up of 13 amino acids. With 6 bases clipped from V and 3 bases from J, the junction kept 3 bases outside the gene matches. Looked up from germline, CDR1 is MNHNS and CDR2 is SASEGT. CDR3 sequence (DNA): TGTGCCAGCAGGTTGGACAGGGACACTGAAGCTTTCTTT. Encoded protein: CASRLDRDTEAFF.

The sample holds one count of this clone. This sequence joins TRBV19 and TRBJ1-1; 9 bases are a match to TRBD1. V lost 8 bases, J lost 0 bases, and 4 bases stayed unmatched. Per germline, CDR1 LNHDA and CDR2 SQIVND (reference sequence). This CDR3 comprises 14 residues. The CDR3 region has the DNA TGTGCCAGTGGACAGGGGCAGATGAACACTGAAGCTTTCTTT. Amino acid sequence: CASGQGQMNTEAFF.

The CDR3 loop is CASSAGLASHEQYF. DNA for the CDR3: TGTGCCAGCTCAGCGGGACTAGCGTCCCACGAGCAGTACTTC. The chain joins TRBV18 to TRBJ2-7; TRBD2 aligns across 10 bases. CDR3 length equals 14 residues. Germline CDR1 reads KGHSH; CDR2 reads LQKENI. With 5 bases clipped from V and 5 bases from J, the junction kept 6 bases outside the gene matches.

CDR3 sequence: CASSIVGRGGPYEQYF. The CDR3 bases are TGTGCCAGTAGTATAGTCGGTCGGGGGGGACCTTACGAGCAGTACTTC. The J gene is TRBJ2-7, the V gene TRBV19; the match to TRBD2 covers 8 bases. CDR1 and CDR2 (germline): LNHDA, SQIVND (reference sequence). Trimming at V came to 1 base and at J to 4 bases, leaving 9 bases not matched to a gene. The CDR3 length is 16 residues.

The CDR3 protein is CASSSGGWGYEQYF. The CDR3 nucleotides read TGTGCCAGCAGTTCAGGGGGCTGGGGCTACGAGCAGTACTTC. The gene calls are TRBV11-2 and TRBJ2-7; 8 bases line up with TRBD1. V shed 6 bases and J 3 bases; nucleotides not matched to a gene: 7. Germline V gene data show CDR1 as SGHAT and CDR2 as FQNNGV. The CDR3 is made up of 14 amino acids.

The V and J genes are TRBV7-6 and TRBJ2-5; 7 bases are a match to TRBD2. The CDR3 totals 15 residues. Germline values: CDR1 SGHVS, CDR2 FNYEAQ. Trimming at V came to 2 bases and at J to 4 bases, leaving 7 bases not matched to a gene. This chain's CDR3 is CASSLTPGLSETQYF. CDR3 DNA: TGTGCCAGCAGCTTAACCCCGGGACTATCAGAGACCCAGTACTTC.

V is TRBV5-1 and J is TRBJ2-7; 14 nucleotides align to TRBD2. The germline CDR1 and CDR2 sequences are SGHRS and YFSETQ. The length of the CDR3 is 16 residues. V dropped 4 bases and J dropped 6; count of bases not matched to a gene: 9. The CDR3 protein is CASSPGTSGRRGEQYF. In nucleotides, the CDR3 is TGCGCCAGCAGCCCGGGGACTAGCGGGAGAAGGGGCGAGCAGTACTTC.

The rearrangement uses TRBV7-2 and TRBJ1-3; D gene uncertain. This CDR3 is built from 17 residues. Trimming pared 5 bases from V and 0 bases from J, leaving 17 bases between. The germline CDR1 and CDR2 sequences are SGHTA and FQGNSA. The CDR3 DNA is TGTGCCAGCAGCCATGGGTGGTGGAACTACTCTGGAAACACCATATATTTT. It codes for CASSHGWWNYSGNTIYF.

The rearrangement uses TRBV19 and TRBJ1-2; no reliable D call. The germline V gene has CDR1 LNHDA and CDR2 SQIVND (reference sequence). The CDR3 extends over 13 amino acids. Deletions cut 7 bases from V and 4 bases from J, with 13 bases between. CDR3 residues: CASTLTPSYGYTF. The CDR3, as DNA: TGTGCCAGTACCCTCACCCCCAGCTATGGCTACACCTTC.

This chain connects TRBV7-6 to TRBJ2-7; perhaps TRBD2 as D (5 bases). Trimming removed 5 bases from V and 5 bases from J, with 16 bases in between. The CDR3 has 14 amino acids. Germline V gene data show CDR1 as SGHVS and CDR2 as FNYEAQ. The CDR3 DNA follows: TGTGCCAGCAGCCAAACACTAGGCGGCCACGAGCAGTACTTC. Its translation is CASSQTLGGHEQYF.

V gene TRBV6-6 combines with J gene TRBJ1-2; 7 bases are shared with TRBD1. Germline V gene lookup returns CDR1 MNHNY and CDR2 SVGAGI (reference sequence). This CDR3 has 14 residues. Germline trimming cut 0 bases from V and 13 bases from J; bases unmatched to any gene: 11. CDR3 protein: CASSYSATGTQITF. CDR3 bases: TGTGCCAGCAGTTACTCCGCGACAGGGACCCAGATCACCTTC.

The J gene is TRBJ1-1, the V gene TRBV9; the D gene is possibly TRBD1 (6 bases). Germline CDR1 reads SGDLS; CDR2 reads YYNGEE. Trimming shortened V by 3 bases and J by 10 bases, and 16 bases separated the two germline ends. The CDR3 length is 13 residues. The CDR3, as DNA: TGTGCCAGCAGCGGTCGTCGGGGGGCGCGAGCTTTCTTT. It encodes CASSGRRGARAFF.

This clone came up a few times. The chain uses TRBV5-6 and TRBJ2-5; perhaps TRBD1 as D (5 bases). Trimming stripped 1 base from V and 5 bases from J, with 12 bases between. This CDR3 comprises 14 residues. The germline V gene encodes CDR1 SGHDT and CDR2 YYEEEE. The CDR3 DNA reads as TGTGCCAGCAGCTTGACGGGCCCAGGGGAGACCCAGTACTTC. It translates to CASSLTGPGETQYF.

This chain's CDR3 is CASSQDNRGAYNEQFF. In DNA, the CDR3 is TGCGCCAGCAGCCAAGATAACAGGGGGGCCTACAATGAGCAGTTCTTC. The chain has TRBV4-3 and TRBJ2-1; 8 bases line up with TRBD1. Looked up from germline, CDR1 is LGHNA and CDR2 is YSLEER. V was clipped by 0 bases and J by 2 bases; unmatched bases: 3. This CDR3 spans 16 amino acids.

The rearrangement links TRBV4-3 to TRBJ2-2, with 13 bases matching TRBD2. J was trimmed by 0 bases and V by 4 bases; bases with no gene match: 5. The V gene's germline CDR1 is LGHNA and CDR2 YSLEER. CDR3 length equals 18 residues. The CDR3 nucleotides read TGCGCCAGCAGCCGCCTACTAGCGGGGGGGCCGAACACCGGGGAGCTGTTTTTT. Its translation is CASSRLLAGGPNTGELFF.

The V and J genes are TRBV11-3 and TRBJ1-2; 11 nucleotides match TRBD1. The CDR3 has 17 amino acids. The trim removed 5 bases at V and 9 bases at J, leaving 17 bases unmatched. The germline V gene encodes CDR1 SGHNT and CDR2 YENEEA. CDR3 coding DNA: TGTGCCAGCAGCGTCCGGGACAGGGGGGAGAGAACGGCCAGCTACACCTTC. This codes for CASSVRDRGERTASYTF.

This chain links TRBV30 with TRBJ1-6; unclear D gene. The CDR3 contains 13 residues. Germline V gene sequence: CDR1 GTSNPN, CDR2 SVGIG (reference sequence). Trimming left V 5 bases short and J 6 bases short, with 11 bases between. The CDR3 loop is CAWSGVRNSPLHF. The CDR3 DNA sequence: TGTGCCTGGTCGGGTGTTCGTAATTCACCCCTCCACTTT.

The chain carries TRBV10-3 and TRBJ2-7; TRBD2 aligns across 8 bases. The CDR3 spans 14 residues. With V trimmed by 3 bases and J by 3 bases, 4 bases remained unmatched. Per the germline V gene, CDR1 is ENHRY and CDR2 is SYGVKD. In DNA form, the CDR3 reads TGTGCCATCAGTGAAGAGCGGGGGAGCTACGAGCAGTACTTC. Amino acid sequence: CAISEERGSYEQYF.

V is TRBV19 and J is TRBJ1-5; D remains ambiguous. V was trimmed by 5 bases and J by 6 bases, leaving 14 bases between them. The CDR3 spans 14 residues. Germline values: CDR1 LNHDA, CDR2 SQIVND (reference sequence). The CDR3 spells CASSQGGPGQPQHF. The CDR3 DNA reads TGTGCCAGTAGTCAAGGAGGGCCAGGTCAGCCCCAGCATTTT. Filled out from reference TRBV19 and TRBJ1-5, the complete variable domain reads DGGITQSPKYLFRKEGQNVTLSCEQNLNHDAMYWYRQDPGQGLRLIYYSQIVNDFQKGDIAEGYSVSREKKESFPLTVTSAQKNPTAFYLCASSQGGPGQPQHFGDGTRLSIL.

The chain recombines TRBV28 with TRBJ2-1; a possible D gene is TRBD1 (6 bases). Trimming cost V 3 bases and J 9 bases, with 18 bases left between them. Germline assignment: CDR1 MDHEN and CDR2 SYDVKM. The CDR3 contains 15 residues. CDR3 region: CASSFEWLDRPEQFF. DNA for the CDR3: TGTGCCAGCAGTTTTGAATGGTTGGACAGACCTGAGCAGTTCTTC.

This clone was observed a handful of times. The CDR3 loop is CASSFGSVNTEAFF. The CDR3 nucleotides read TGCGCCAGCAGCTTTGGCAGCGTGAACACTGAAGCTTTCTTT. The gene calls are TRBV5-1 and TRBJ1-1; D is undetermined. The germline gives CDR1 SGHRS, CDR2 YFSETQ. The V end was cut by 2 bases, the J end by 0 bases, with 8 bases between. There are 14 residues in the CDR3.

The chain carries TRBV7-2 and TRBJ1-5, with 7 nucleotides matching TRBD1. Unmatched junction bases numbered 8, after V lost 5 bases and J lost 4 bases. CDR1 and CDR2 (germline): SGHTA, FQGNSA. This CDR3 region has 15 residues. This CDR3 reads CASSQDRDRNQPQHF. CDR3 DNA: TGTGCCAGCAGCCAAGACAGGGACCGAAATCAGCCCCAGCATTTT. Variable domain in full (rest from reference TRBV7-2 and TRBJ1-5): GAGVSQSPSNKVTEKGKDVELRCDPISGHTALYWYRQSLGQGLEFLIYFQGNSAPDKSGLPSDRFSAERTGGSVSTLTIQRTQQEDSAVYLCASSQDRDRNQPQHFGDGTRLSIL.

V and J are TRBV11-2 and TRBJ2-2; unclear D gene. Germline V CDR1 and CDR2: SGHAT, FQNNGV. The CDR3 length is 15 residues. The V and J ends lost 4 bases and 2 bases respectively, with 11 bases between them. CDR3 sequence (DNA): TGTGCCAGCAGCTACACCGGGTCTAACACCGGGGAGCTGTTTTTT. Translated, it gives CASSYTGSNTGELFF. The complete variable domain, with remaining parts taken from reference TRBV11-2 and TRBJ2-2, reads EAGVAQSPRYKIIEKRQSVAFWCNPISGHATLYWYQQILGQGPKLLIQFQNNGVVDDSQLPKDRFSAERLKGVDSTLKIQPAKLEDSAVYLCASSYTGSNTGELFFGEGSRLTVL.

This sequence joins TRBV7-2 and TRBJ2-3; 12 positions agree with TRBD2. The CDR3 runs 17 residues. Per germline, CDR1 SGHTA and CDR2 FQGNSA. With V trimmed by 2 bases and J by 1 base, 4 bases remained unmatched. Written as DNA, the CDR3 is TGTGCCAGCAGCTTATTGGGGACTAGCGGGCGCACAGATACGCAGTATTTT. This gives the protein CASSLLGTSGRTDTQYF.

The chain recombines TRBV2 with TRBJ1-2; weak D call: TRBD1 (5 bases). This CDR3 region has 13 residues. CDR1 is SNHLY and CDR2 is FYNNEI in the germline V gene. Between the trimmed V and J ends, which lost 3 bases and 4 bases, there was a span of 9 bases. CDR3 protein: CASSEKGFYGYTF. The CDR3 DNA reads as TGTGCCAGCAGTGAGAAGGGGTTCTATGGCTACACCTTC.

The chain links TRBV10-1 to TRBJ2-1, with 7 bases matching TRBD1. Germline trimming cut 3 bases from V and 4 bases from J; bases unmatched to any gene: 6. Germline CDR1 WNHNN, CDR2 SYGVQD (reference sequence). The CDR3 has 15 amino acids. The CDR3 spells CASSDVTGWYNEQFF. CDR3 bases: TGCGCCAGCAGTGACGTGACAGGGTGGTACAATGAGCAGTTCTTC.

The chain is built from TRBV19 and TRBJ1-6; D is unclear. The CDR3 has 16 residues. Trimming left V 2 bases short and J 9 bases short, with 17 bases between. Germline CDR1 and CDR2: LNHDA and SQIVND (reference sequence). The DNA for the CDR3 is TGTGCCAGTAGTATAAAGCCAAGCCCACCACCTTCACCCCTCCACTTT. Translation: CASSIKPSPPPSPLHF.

The chain recombines TRBV7-8 with TRBJ2-7; 14 bases align to TRBD2. This CDR3 has 16 amino acids. CDR1 and CDR2 from the germline V gene are SGHVS and FQNEAQ. Trimming cost V 8 bases and J 2 bases; bases outside gene matches: 8. CDR3 in DNA: TGTGCCAGCGCGACTAGCGGGGGGGCCTGGGCCTACGAGCAGTACTTC. Encoded protein: CASATSGGAWAYEQYF.

The rearrangement uses TRBV7-6 and TRBJ2-1, with D perhaps matching TRBD1 (5 bases). Germline assignment: CDR1 SGHVS and CDR2 FNYEAQ. The V end was cut by 4 bases, the J end by 3 bases, with 16 bases between. The CDR3 has 16 amino acids. The CDR3 loop is CASSSGFQGFYNEQFF. DNA of the CDR3: TGTGCCAGCAGCTCCGGGTTTCAGGGCTTCTACAATGAGCAGTTCTTC. The full variable domain, completed using reference TRBV7-6 and TRBJ2-1, is GAGVSQSPRYKVTKRGQDVALRCDPISGHVSLYWYRQALGQGPEFLTYFNYEAQQDKSGLPNDRFSAERPEGSISTLTIQRTEQRDSAMYRCASSSGFQGFYNEQFFGPGTRLTVL.

The chain employs TRBV4-3 and TRBJ2-1; D ambiguous. Germline values: CDR1 LGHNA, CDR2 YSLEER. The CDR3 covers 13 residues. Trimming took 0 bases from V and 8 from J, leaving 8 bases between them. CDR3 residues: CASSQEPGDEQFF. In DNA form, the CDR3 reads TGCGCCAGCAGCCAAGAGCCGGGTGATGAGCAGTTCTTC.